The 32 T cell receptor beta chains presented below share a single source sample, sequenced in a study of blood T cells in healthy people across ages. Together with a sample-barcoded 5' primer, a J-beta primer mix was included in a second PCR lasting roughly 6 to 12 cycles. TCRdb fed the 5' RACE reads into MiXCR, producing one record per CDR3 protein. The repertoire includes about 1.8 million distinct CDR3 sequences, roughly 49% of them detected once, and 2.1% sits in the top ten. The sequencing sample was made of blood. These receptors all stem from a middle-aged woman in good health.

The V call is TRBV19, the J call TRBJ1-2, with 8 nucleotides matching TRBD1. The V gene end was trimmed by 6 bases and the J gene end by 7 bases; junction bases not matched to a gene: 7. Per germline, CDR1 LNHDA and CDR2 SQIVND (reference sequence). The CDR3 covers 13 residues. CDR3 loop: CASRQGGISGYTF. CDR3 DNA sequence: TGTGCCAGTAGACAGGGGGGTATCTCTGGCTACACCTTC. The entire variable domain, with the rest obtained from reference TRBV19 and TRBJ1-2, is as follows: DGGITQSPKYLFRKEGQNVTLSCEQNLNHDAMYWYRQDPGQGLRLIYYSQIVNDFQKGDIAEGYSVSREKKESFPLTVTSAQKNPTAFYLCASRQGGISGYTFGSGTRLTVV.

V is TRBV25-1 and J is TRBJ1-2, with D hard to call. The length of the CDR3 is 13 residues. Trimming stripped 6 bases from V and 7 bases from J, with 15 bases between. The V gene's germline CDR1 is MGHDK and CDR2 SYGVNS. The CDR3 reads CASRSSLLSGYTF. CDR3 DNA sequence: TGTGCCAGCAGGAGCAGTCTGTTAAGTGGCTACACCTTC.

This clonotype was recorded a few times. The chain employs TRBV9 and TRBJ2-7; no firm D call. Trimming took off 4 bases at V and 6 bases at J, with 17 bases between the two ends. This CDR3 is 14 amino acids long. Germline V lookup: CDR1 SGDLS, CDR2 YYNGEE. The CDR3 spells CASSLSGVLGEQYF. The CDR3 region has the DNA TGTGCCAGCAGCCTTAGTGGGGTCCTGGGCGAGCAGTACTTC.

Remarks on this clonotype: A read error may explain this, as a much larger clone is one base away. The V call is TRBV7-2, the J call TRBJ2-5; D not certain. Germline assignment: CDR1 SGHTA and CDR2 FQGNSA. This CDR3 has 12 amino acids. The CDR3 spells CASSLAVETRYF. The CDR3 bases are TGTGCCAGCAGCTTAGCGGTAGAGACCCGGTACTTC.

In the case of this clonotype: The junction differs from germline at one of its ends, possibly a read error. CDR3: CASCLVGQGMNKNIQYF. The DNA for the CDR3 is TGTGCCAGCTGCTTAGTGGGTCAGGGAATGAACAAAAACATTCAGTACTTC. The chain joins TRBV7-9 to TRBJ2-4, with D maybe TRBD1 (5 bases). The CDR3 length is 17 residues. Germline CDR1 SEHNR, CDR2 FQNEAQ (reference sequence).

This chain joins TRBV10-3 and TRBJ2-5, with TRBD2 matching over 8 bases. V gave up 4 bases and J gave up 3 bases; unmatched junction bases: 1. This CDR3 has 13 residues. Per the germline V gene, CDR1 is ENHRY and CDR2 is SYGVKD. CDR3 in DNA: TGTGCCATCAGTGGTAGCGGGAAAGAGACCCAGTACTTC. Translating it yields CAISGSGKETQYF.

The rearrangement uses TRBV7-9 and TRBJ2-1; TRBD1 or TRBD2 may be the D gene (5 bases each). This CDR3 has 15 amino acids. V lost 0 bases, J lost 6 bases, and 12 bases lay in between. CDR1 and CDR2 (germline): SEHNR, FQNEAQ (reference sequence). CDR3 in DNA: TGTGCCAGCAGCTTAGCGGGAGACAGAATCAATGAGCAGTTCTTC. Protein product: CASSLAGDRINEQFF.

This clonotype was counted between two and nine times. The rearrangement links TRBV7-2 to TRBJ2-5; 8 positions agree with TRBD1. After removal of 2 bases from V and 2 bases from J, the junction contained 4 bases not matched to a gene. This CDR3 has 15 residues. Germline V lookup: CDR1 SGHTA, CDR2 FQGNSA. CDR3 amino acids: CASSLTQGGQETQYF. The CDR3 nucleotides are TGTGCCAGCAGCTTAACACAGGGGGGACAAGAGACCCAGTACTTC. The full variable domain, rest sourced from reference TRBV7-2 and TRBJ2-5, is GAGVSQSPSNKVTEKGKDVELRCDPISGHTALYWYRQSLGQGLEFLIYFQGNSAPDKSGLPSDRFSAERTGGSVSTLTIQRTQQEDSAVYLCASSLTQGGQETQYFGPGTRLLVL.

Concerning this clonotype itself: Germline is not matched at one junction end, which may reflect a read error. The chain recombines TRBV20-1 with TRBJ2-1, with 14 bases that match TRBD2. Germline loops: CDR1 DFQATT, CDR2 SNEGSKA (reference sequence). The CDR3 has 15 residues. In nucleotides, the CDR3 is TGCAGTACTAGACTAGCGGGGGGGGGCTACAATGAGCAGTTCTTC. It is translated as CSTRLAGGGYNEQFF.

In this sample, this clonotype turned up a few times. The rearrangement uses TRBV20-1 and TRBJ2-1; no definite D call. V lost 2 bases, J lost 0 bases, and 17 bases lay in between. CDR3 length: 17 amino acids. Germline CDR1 and CDR2: DFQATT and SNEGSKA (reference sequence). CDR3 sequence (DNA): TGCAGTGCTAGACTCTTACCAGGTGGTAACTCCTACAATGAGCAGTTCTTC. Its protein is CSARLLPGGNSYNEQFF.

The chain joins TRBV5-1 to TRBJ2-1; 7 bases line up with TRBD1. The junction had 7 bases not matched to a gene; V was cut back by 4 bases and J by 3 bases. This CDR3 has 15 residues. Per the germline V gene, CDR1 is SGHRS and CDR2 is YFSETQ. The CDR3 reads CASSNSGTDYNEQFF. The CDR3 DNA reads TGCGCCAGCAGCAACTCCGGGACAGACTACAATGAGCAGTTCTTC.

The J gene is TRBJ2-3, the V gene TRBV5-1; D possibly uses TRBD1 or TRBD2 (5 bases each). The CDR3 is made up of 15 amino acids. The V end was cut by 3 bases, the J end by 0 bases, with 11 bases between. Looked up from germline, CDR1 is SGHRS and CDR2 is YFSETQ. The CDR3 spells CASSSGRQSTDTQYF. As DNA, the CDR3 is TGCGCCAGCAGCTCGGGACGCCAGAGCACAGATACGCAGTATTTT.

In regard to this clonotype: One end of the junction does not line up with germline, which may come from a read error. The V and J genes are TRBV5-1 and TRBJ2-3; 7 bases match TRBD1. The CDR3 has 14 residues. The V gene's germline CDR1 is SGHRS and CDR2 YFSETQ. The CDR3 reads CAGSPLQGTDTQYF. The DNA for the CDR3 is TGCGCCGGCAGCCCTTTACAGGGGACAGATACGCAGTATTTT.

This clonotype was recorded a few times. The chain couples TRBV7-2 to TRBJ1-4, with D perhaps TRBD1 (6 bases). The CDR3 sequence is 13 residues long. V gave up 6 bases and J gave up 8 bases, with 13 bases separating them. Germline CDR1 SGHTA, CDR2 FQGNSA. The CDR3 region has the DNA TGTGCCAGCAGTTTACAGGGTAACGAAAAACTGTTTTTT. Its translation: CASSLQGNEKLFF.

The CDR3 DNA is TGTGCCAGCAGCTACCTCGGAGCGGGGGGGGCGACAGATACGCAGTATTTT. It codes for CASSYLGAGGATDTQYF. V gene TRBV7-9 combines with J gene TRBJ2-3, with TRBD2 matching over 10 bases. CDR1 and CDR2 (germline): SEHNR, FQNEAQ (reference sequence). V lost 4 bases, J lost 3 bases, and 10 bases stayed unmatched. CDR3 length equals 17 residues.

This clonotype was counted only a few times. V gene TRBV9 combines with J gene TRBJ2-3, with TRBD2 identical over 8 bases. The ends lost 4 bases at V and 7 bases at J; junction bases unmatched: 11. CDR1 and CDR2 (germline): SGDLS, YYNGEE. The CDR3 has 15 residues. The CDR3 DNA sequence: TGTGCCAGCAGCCCCGGGGGGGACTCCTCGTATACGCAGTATTTT. Amino acids: CASSPGGDSSYTQYF.

This clonotype was seen only once. The genes are TRBV27 and TRBJ1-5, with D unresolved. The CDR3 is made up of 16 amino acids. The germline V gene has CDR1 MNHEY and CDR2 SMNVEV (reference sequence). V lost 1 base, J lost 4 bases, and 14 bases lay in between. The CDR3 spells CASSLFGPGRNQPQHF. The DNA for the CDR3 is TGTGCCAGCAGTTTATTTGGCCCGGGCCGTAATCAGCCCCAGCATTTT.

This chain uses TRBV28 with TRBJ2-6; TRBD1 aligns across 7 bases. V trimming: 6 bases; J trimming: 2 bases; junction bases outside the gene matches: 7. The germline gives CDR1 MDHEN, CDR2 SYDVKM. The CDR3 loop spans 16 amino acids. The CDR3 sequence is CASRPTGVAGANVLTF. CDR3 nucleotides: TGTGCCAGCAGACCCACAGGGGTTGCTGGGGCCAACGTCCTGACTTTC.

The genes are TRBV6-5 and TRBJ1-5; tentatively, D is TRBD1 (5 bases). V was shortened by 3 bases and J by 3 bases, with 21 bases between the two germline ends. CDR3 length: 18 residues. Germline lookup yields CDR1 MNHEY and CDR2 SVGAGI. The CDR3 region has the DNA TGTGCCAGCAGTTATGAGCCACCCGGGGGGGTGTACAATCAGCCCCAGCATTTT. It codes for CASSYEPPGGVYNQPQHF.

The chain carries TRBV7-2 and TRBJ1-5; D is undetermined. CDR1 is SGHTA and CDR2 is FQGNSA in the germline V gene. The CDR3 runs 12 residues. V was trimmed by 2 bases and J by 11 bases, leaving 10 bases between them. Here the CDR3 DNA reads TGTGCCAGCAGCTTATATGTGGGGTCCCAGCATTTT. Translation: CASSLYVGSQHF.

This clonotype was found a few times. J is TRBJ2-4 and V is TRBV11-3, with TRBD2 identical over 8 bases. The CDR3 is made up of 14 amino acids. CDR1 is SGHNT and CDR2 is YENEEA in the germline V gene. J was trimmed by 10 bases and V by 5 bases; bases with no gene match: 10. DNA for the CDR3: TGTGCCAGCAGCGGCGGGGGGCCCAAAGGGATTCAGTACTTC. Translated, it gives CASSGGGPKGIQYF.

V and J are TRBV20-1 and TRBJ1-4, with D unresolved. This CDR3 is built from 15 residues. Germline loops: CDR1 DFQATT, CDR2 SNEGSKA (reference sequence). Trimming removed 0 bases at V and 6 bases at J, with 14 bases between. For the CDR3, the DNA is TGCAGTGCTAGAGATACGGGTTTGTTGGATGAAAAACTGTTTTTT. Encoded protein: CSARDTGLLDEKLFF.

The chain couples TRBV11-1 to TRBJ1-4; TRBD1 aligns across 8 bases. There are 21 residues in the CDR3. Germline-derived CDR1 and CDR2 are SGHAT and FQDESV (reference sequence). The V and J ends lost 0 bases and 0 bases, in that order; junction bases with no gene match: 15. CDR3 sequence reads: CASSLAFARQGNFATNEKLFF. CDR3 nucleotide sequence: TGTGCCAGCAGCTTAGCTTTCGCGAGACAGGGGAATTTCGCAACTAATGAAAAACTGTTTTTT. Filled out from reference TRBV11-1 and TRBJ1-4, the complete variable domain reads EAEVAQSPRYKITEKSQAVAFWCDPISGHATLYWYRQILGQGPELLVQFQDESVVDDSQLPKDRFSAERLKGVDSTLKIQPAELGDSAMYLCASSLAFARQGNFATNEKLFFGSGTQLSVL.

This chain uses TRBV5-1 with TRBJ2-5; 9 nucleotides align to TRBD1. Germline V gene data show CDR1 as SGHRS and CDR2 as YFSETQ. J lost 1 base, V lost 3 bases, and 10 bases had no gene match. CDR3 length: 17 residues. The CDR3 sequence is CASSSVPRDRVQETQYF. CDR3 nucleotides: TGCGCCAGCAGCTCCGTCCCGCGGGACAGGGTCCAAGAGACCCAGTACTTC.

CDR3 residues: CASNRDRAHLGEAFF. The CDR3 DNA sequence: TGTGCCAGCAATCGGGACAGGGCCCACCTCGGGGAAGCTTTCTTT. This rearrangement joins TRBV27 to TRBJ1-1; 9 nucleotides match TRBD1. CDR3 length: 15 residues. The V gene's germline CDR1 is MNHEY and CDR2 SMNVEV (reference sequence). The trim removed 7 bases at V and 8 bases at J, leaving 14 bases unmatched.

As for this clonotype: One end of the junction does not line up with germline, which may come from a read error. The rearrangement links TRBV15 to TRBJ2-1; 8 bases are shared with TRBD1. Germline CDR1 reads LNHNV; CDR2 reads YYDKDF (reference sequence). This CDR3 comprises 14 residues. The CDR3 sequence: CDTSRGDRGDEQFF. In nucleotides, the CDR3 is TGTGACACCAGCAGAGGCGACAGGGGCGATGAGCAGTTCTTC.

The chain combines TRBV20-1 with TRBJ2-1; 9 bases line up with TRBD2. With 0 bases clipped from V and 4 bases from J, the junction kept 7 bases outside the gene matches. The germline CDR1 and CDR2 sequences are DFQATT and SNEGSKA (reference sequence). The CDR3 length is 16 residues. Written as DNA, the CDR3 is TGCAGTGCTAGAGATCCGGCGGGGGGGCAGTACAATGAGCAGTTCTTC. This gives the protein CSARDPAGGQYNEQFF.

The CDR3 nucleotides are TGTGCCAGCTCACGGTCAGGGGCGAGTGAAAAACTGTTTTTT. Its protein product is CASSRSGASEKLFF. The genes are TRBV18 and TRBJ1-4; maybe TRBD1 (6 bases). This CDR3 region has 14 residues. The V end lost 4 bases, the J end lost 7 bases, and 13 bases lay between the germline ends. Germline CDR1 is KGHSH and CDR2 is LQKENI.

As to this clonotype: This sequence is one base from a far larger clone and is likely a read error. V is TRBV7-2 and J is TRBJ2-7, with 11 positions matching TRBD2. Germline values: CDR1 SGHTA, CDR2 FQGNSA. The CDR3 covers 15 residues. The CDR3 region is CSSSPTSGGAYEQYF. CDR3 nucleotide sequence: TGTTCCAGCAGCCCCACTAGCGGGGGCGCCTACGAGCAGTACTTC.

This clonotype was counted ten times or more. The genes are TRBV18 and TRBJ2-3; 10 positions match TRBD2. With V trimmed by 2 bases and J by 5 bases, 7 bases remained unmatched. This CDR3 contains 16 residues. Germline assignment: CDR1 KGHSH and CDR2 LQKENI. DNA of the CDR3: TGTGCCAGCTCACCAGTTGGCGGGACTAGCGTAGATACGCAGTATTTT. It translates to CASSPVGGTSVDTQYF.

This clonotype was seen more than once but under ten times. The chain is built from TRBV3-1 and TRBJ2-1; 10 bases map to TRBD2. The germline gives CDR1 LGHDT, CDR2 YNNKEL (reference sequence). This CDR3 is built from 14 residues. J was trimmed by 10 bases and V by 0 bases; bases with no gene match: 3. The CDR3 sequence is CASSQDSGLAEQFF. Here the CDR3 DNA reads TGTGCCAGCAGCCAAGACTCGGGACTAGCGGAGCAGTTCTTC.

This clonotype was observed a handful of times. The rearrangement uses TRBV20-1 and TRBJ1-4, with D uncertain. The length of the CDR3 is 12 residues. CDR1 is DFQATT, CDR2 SNEGSKA, per germline (reference sequence). V dropped 1 base and J dropped 7 bases, with 7 bases sitting between them. CDR3 in DNA: TGCAGTGCTAGAGCCTCAGTTGAAAAACTGTTTTTT. Translated, it gives CSARASVEKLFF.